This T cell receptor (beta chain) was profiled in a study of Graves' ophthalmopathy and Graves' hyperthyroidism. Points from the study as a whole: Forecasting of ophthalmopathy progression by the model achieved about 71% sensitivity and roughly 72% specificity. The authors also found most expanded thyroid clonotypes above 0.001 frequency in blood.

RNA transcripts provided the template for amplifying TCR beta CDR3 regions. RT-PCR with HTBI primers came first, then second-round multiplex PCR. TCRdb passed the multiplex PCR reads through MiXCR, listing each CDR3 protein once. The data contain some 520,000 distinct CDR3 sequences, approximately 15% of them singletons. This CDR3 has 12 amino acids. With 7 bases clipped from V and 11 bases from J, the junction kept 8 bases outside the gene matches. This clonotype appeared many times. Its target is not known. Having ophthalmopathy, the donors showed moderate-to-severe activity, CAS ≥3 and NOSPECS ≥4, with disease lasting under 3 months. PBMCs were density-gradient isolated from roughly 10 ml fresh blood.

Sequenced: blood. This TCR came from a woman aged 25-40 years with Graves' ophthalmopathy. The rearrangement links TRBV12-3 or TRBV12-4 to TRBJ1-5; 7 bases align to TRBD1. The CDR3 loop is CASTTTGMSQHF. As DNA, the CDR3 is TGTGCCAGCACCACGACAGGGATGTCCCAGCATTTT.